This is a list of T cell receptor beta chains from one sample in a study of cytomegalovirus exposure and HLA in healthy donors. The data were produced by immunoSEQ multiplex PCR, yet TCRdb's version contains in-frame clones alone and is incomplete. The sample data list more than 45,000 clones. The source material was PBMCs. These receptors came from a middle-aged woman in good health and CMV-seronegative. The CDR3 runs from the conserved cysteine through the conserved F or W. D genes are given only for firm matches.

CDR3 length,D gene,J gene,V gene,CDR3 protein,CDR3 DNA
11,.,TRBJ2-3,TRBV27,CATTSGDTQYF,TGTGCCACTACCTCGGGAGATACGCAGTATTTT
11,TRBD1,TRBJ1-2,TRBV7-6,CASSPGGGYVF,TGTGCCAGCAGCCCAGGAGGGGGCTACGTATTC
14,TRBD2,TRBJ2-1,TRBV7-8,CASSLVGSGREQFF,TGTGCCAGCAGCTTAGTTGGTAGCGGGAGGGAGCAGTTCTTC
11,TRBD1,TRBJ1-1,TRBV20-1,CSASVDRAAFF,TGCAGTGCCAGCGTCGACAGGGCAGCTTTCTTT
17,TRBD2,TRBJ2-1,TRBV5-6,CASSIRTSGRVYNEQFF,TGTGCCAGCAGCATCCGGACTAGCGGGAGGGTCTACAATGAGCAGTTCTTC
14,.,TRBJ2-7,TRBV4-1,CASSPGIFAYEQYF,TGCGCCAGCAGCCCCGGGATCTTCGCCTACGAGCAGTACTTC
15,TRBD2,TRBJ2-5,TRBV30,CAWSLLAGVRETQYF,TGTGCCTGGAGCCTTCTAGCGGGAGTTCGGGAGACCCAGTACTTC
15,.,TRBJ1-2,TRBV4-1,CASSQAQAGGYGYTF,TGCGCCAGCAGCCAAGCCCAGGCCGGTGGCTATGGCTACACCTTC
14,TRBD1,TRBJ1-2,TRBV28,CASSLSGTGNGYTF,TGTGCCAGCAGTTTATCAGGGACAGGGAACGGCTACACCTTC
13,.,TRBJ1-1,TRBV7-9,CASSPDSNTEAFF,TGTGCCAGCAGCCCGGACAGTAACACTGAAGCTTTCTTT
16,TRBD1,TRBJ2-1,TRBV27,CASSPEGRDRVNEQFF,TGTGCCAGCAGCCCCGAAGGTCGGGACAGGGTCAATGAGCAGTTCTTC
13,.,TRBJ2-7,TRBV5-1,CASSTQQGGEQYF,TGCGCCAGCAGCACCCAACAGGGGGGGGAGCAGTACTTC
15,.,TRBJ2-1,TRBV29-1,CSVDTQGWPYNEQFF,TGCAGCGTTGACACCCAGGGGTGGCCATACAATGAGCAGTTCTTC
15,TRBD2,TRBJ2-7,TRBV5-1,CASSSQAGLIYEQYF,TGCGCCAGCAGTTCTCAAGCGGGGCTGATCTACGAGCAGTACTTC
19,TRBD2,TRBJ2-5,TRBV11-3,CASSLGKGTSGGPEGTQYF,TGTGCCAGCAGCTTGGGGAAAGGGACTAGCGGGGGTCCAGAGGGGACCCAGTACTTC
15,TRBD2,TRBJ2-1,TRBV27,CASTRTSGAYNEQFF,TGTGCCAGCACCCGGACTAGCGGGGCCTACAATGAGCAGTTCTTC
15,TRBD1,TRBJ2-2,TRBV30,CAWEGTGDGTGELFF,TGTGCCTGGGAGGGGACAGGGGATGGGACCGGGGAGCTGTTTTTT
13,.,TRBJ2-3,TRBV29-1,CSVRDSGWDTQYF,TGCAGCGTCCGGGACTCCGGCTGGGATACGCAGTATTTT
13,.,TRBJ2-7,TRBV6-5,CASSKGNRAGQYF,TGTGCCAGCAGTAAGGGAAACAGGGCGGGGCAGTACTTC
15,TRBD1,TRBJ2-3,TRBV4-3,CASSQSGQGTDTQYF,TGCGCCAGCAGCCAATCGGGACAGGGAACAGATACGCAGTATTTT
15,TRBD1,TRBJ2-3,TRBV5-1,CASSYRQGGVDTQYF,TGCGCCAGCAGCTACCGACAGGGTGGTGTTGATACGCAGTATTTT
15,TRBD1,TRBJ1-2,TRBV5-1,CASSSSGTGSYGYTF,TGCGCCAGCAGCTCCTCCGGGACAGGGTCCTATGGCTACACCTTC
13,.,TRBJ1-1,TRBV5-4,CASSLDRNTEAFF,TGTGCCAGCAGCTTGGACAGGAACACTGAAGCTTTCTTT
16,.,TRBJ1-1,TRBV4-1,CASSQRGTSMNTEAFF,TGCGCCAGCAGCCAGCGCGGAACCTCCATGAACACTGAAGCTTTCTTT
16,.,TRBJ1-1,TRBV10-3,CAISDPARGSDTEAFF,TGTGCCATCAGTGACCCTGCGAGGGGGTCGGACACTGAAGCTTTCTTT